This is a list of T cell receptor beta chains from one sample in a study of T cell repertoires in cytomegalovirus infection. TCRdb re-derived calls from the reads in MiXCR, one entry per CDR3 protein. The top ten clones hold less than 9.5% of a sample with some 600,000 distinct CDR3 sequences, roughly a quarter of them seen once. Sequencing was performed on CD8+ T cells from PBMCs. These receptors were obtained from a human donor in good health (CMV status not recorded). Some clones in this sample may be carry-over from other donors' samples. The CDR3 runs from the conserved cysteine through the conserved F or W. The D gene is left open where the match is weak. Clone size, where shown, is once, few, many, or a class for clones that have expanded.

J: TRBJ2-7; size: -; D: TRBD1; V: TRBV20-1; DNA: TGCAGTGCTAGAGACCTTACGACAGGGTCCTACGAGCAGTACTTC; CDR3: CSARDLTTGSYEQYF
J: TRBJ1-2; size: -; D: TRBD1; V: TRBV6-2/TRBV6-3; DNA: TGTGCCACGACAGGGGGCTATGGCTACACCTTC; CDR3: CATTGGYGYTF
J: TRBJ2-7; size: few; D: -; V: TRBV12-3/TRBV12-4; DNA: TGTGCCAGCAGTTTACAAACAGGGAGGATCGACGAGCAGTACTTC; CDR3: CASSLQTGRIDEQYF
J: TRBJ1-1; size: few; D: TRBD1; V: TRBV6-1; DNA: TGTGCCAGCAGCCGAGGGACAGGGGGCCGCATGAACACTGAAGCTTTCTTT; CDR3: CASSRGTGGRMNTEAFF
J: TRBJ1-2; size: -; D: -; V: TRBV6-4; DNA: TGTGCCAGCAGTGATTCACAGGGCGGGGGCTACACCTTC; CDR3: CASSDSQGGGYTF
J: TRBJ2-6; size: -; D: -; V: TRBV4-3; DNA: TGCGCCAGCAGCCCGGACGGGGAGAGCTCTGGGGCCAACGTCCTGACTTTC; CDR3: CASSPDGESSGANVLTF
J: TRBJ2-7; size: -; D: TRBD1; V: TRBV29-1; DNA: TGCAGCGTTGAAGGGGGACAGGGGGTCTACGAGCAGTACTTC; CDR3: CSVEGGQGVYEQYF
J: TRBJ1-1; size: -; D: -; V: TRBV4-1; DNA: TGCGCCAGCAGCCAGGCGGCCGGGACATTGAACACTGAAGCTTTCTTT; CDR3: CASSQAAGTLNTEAFF
J: TRBJ2-7; size: -; D: TRBD1; V: TRBV7-2; DNA: TGTGTCAGCAGCTCCGGGACAGGGGCCTACGAGCAGTACTTC; CDR3: CVSSSGTGAYEQYF
J: TRBJ2-1; size: many; D: TRBD2; V: TRBV7-6; DNA: TGTGCCAGCAGCTTACGAACCGGGGGGGCCTACAATGAGCAGTTCTTC; CDR3: CASSLRTGGAYNEQFF
J: TRBJ2-6; size: -; D: -; V: TRBV7-6; DNA: TGTGCCAGCAGCTTATCCCCGCCCAGGACAGTTTATTTCTCTGGGGCCAACGTCCTGACTTTC; CDR3: CASSLSPPRTVYFSGANVLTF
J: TRBJ2-2; size: -; D: -; V: TRBV6-8; DNA: TGTGCCAGCAGTTACATCCGGCGGACCGGGGAGCTGTTTTTT; CDR3: CASSYIRRTGELFF
J: TRBJ2-5; size: many; D: -; V: TRBV6-5; DNA: TGTGCCAGCAGCCTACTCCCCGGGCTGTGGGATCAAGAGACCCAGTACTTC; CDR3: CASSLLPGLWDQETQYF
J: TRBJ2-1; size: -; D: -; V: TRBV14; DNA: TGTGCCAGCAGCCAAGTTCCGTCTAGCAGCGATGAGCAGTTCTTC; CDR3: CASSQVPSSSDEQFF
J: TRBJ1-5; size: few; D: -; V: TRBV7-9; DNA: TGTGCCAGCAGCTTAGACAGGGAAAAGTATCAGCCCCAGCATTTT; CDR3: CASSLDREKYQPQHF
J: TRBJ1-1; size: few; D: -; V: TRBV5-5; DNA: TGTGCCAGCACCACAGGGACTGAAGCTTTCTTT; CDR3: CASTTGTEAFF
J: TRBJ2-1; size: -; D: -; V: TRBV28; DNA: TGTGCCAGCAGGCGGGGCCTCATTGGTGAGCAGTTCTTC; CDR3: CASRRGLIGEQFF
J: TRBJ1-2; size: -; D: -; V: TRBV6-5; DNA: TGTGCCAGCACCCACGGGGGTCGCGATGGCTACACCTTC; CDR3: CASTHGGRDGYTF
J: TRBJ2-5; size: few; D: -; V: TRBV14; DNA: TGTGCCAGCAGCCAGGCGCAGGTTCTGGAGACCCAGTACTTC; CDR3: CASSQAQVLETQYF
J: TRBJ1-3; size: -; D: -; V: TRBV6-1; DNA: TGTGCCAGCAGTGAAGCGGGTTTGGCGGACACCATATATTTT; CDR3: CASSEAGLADTIYF
J: TRBJ1-1; size: few; D: TRBD1; V: TRBV4-2; DNA: TGTGCCAGCAGCCAAGAGGACAGGGGGAGATACACTGAAGCTTTCTTT; CDR3: CASSQEDRGRYTEAFF
J: TRBJ2-6; size: many; D: -; V: TRBV6-1; DNA: TGTGCCAGCAGTGAAGAGAGCTCTGGGGCCAACGTCCTGACTTTC; CDR3: CASSEESSGANVLTF
J: TRBJ2-7; size: -; D: TRBD2; V: TRBV5-1; DNA: TGCGCCAGCAGCTCCGGGGGGAACTACGAGCAGTACTTC; CDR3: CASSSGGNYEQYF
J: TRBJ1-6; size: -; D: -; V: TRBV6-2/TRBV6-3; DNA: TGTGCCACAGGGGATCGGGCCGAAAATTCACCCCTCCACTTT; CDR3: CATGDRAENSPLHF
J: TRBJ2-2; size: few; D: TRBD1; V: TRBV29-1; DNA: TGCAGCGTCGGGACAGGAAACACCGGGGAGCTGTTTTTT; CDR3: CSVGTGNTGELFF
J: TRBJ2-1; size: few; D: -; V: TRBV6-2/TRBV6-3; DNA: TGTGCCAGCAGTTACATGTACAATGAGCAGTTCTTC; CDR3: CASSYMYNEQFF
J: TRBJ1-1; size: few; D: -; V: TRBV7-9; DNA: TGTGCCAGCAGCCTCCCGAAACCGAACACTGAAGCTTTCTTT; CDR3: CASSLPKPNTEAFF
J: TRBJ2-3; size: many; D: -; V: TRBV7-3; DNA: TGTGCCAGCAGCTACGTGTGGGGAGATACGCAGTATTTT; CDR3: CASSYVWGDTQYF
J: TRBJ1-1; size: -; D: -; V: TRBV6-6; DNA: TGTGCCAGCAGTTACTCGAGTCTTGGACCTGAAGCTTTCTTT; CDR3: CASSYSSLGPEAFF
J: TRBJ2-3; size: -; D: TRBD2; V: TRBV4-3; DNA: TGCGCCAGCAGCCAAGTAGCGGGGGGGGGCACAGATACGCAGTATTTT; CDR3: CASSQVAGGGTDTQYF
J: TRBJ1-4; size: few; D: -; V: TRBV6-6; DNA: TGTGCCAGCAGTTACACCCTCGAGGGGGCAACTAATGAAAAACTGTTTTTT; CDR3: CASSYTLEGATNEKLFF
J: TRBJ2-1; size: -; D: -; V: TRBV12-3/TRBV12-4; DNA: TGTGCCAGCAGCCGCCGCCGGGGTGAGCAGTTCTTC; CDR3: CASSRRRGEQFF
J: TRBJ2-3; size: -; D: -; V: TRBV7-9; DNA: TGTGCCAGCAGACATTGGGACGCCAGGTCGGTGAATTTT; CDR3: CASRHWDARSVNF
J: TRBJ2-7; size: -; D: -; V: TRBV15; DNA: TGTGCCACCAGCAGAGAGGTCAGGGACTACGAGCAGTACTTC; CDR3: CATSREVRDYEQYF
J: TRBJ2-4; size: -; D: TRBD1; V: TRBV6-6; DNA: TGTGCCAGCGACCCAGGGGGTCCCCGAAACATTCAGTACTTC; CDR3: CASDPGGPRNIQYF
J: TRBJ1-2; size: many; D: TRBD1; V: TRBV20-1; DNA: TGCAGTGCTAGAGATCCGGGACAGGGGGCTTCCTATGGCTACACCTTC; CDR3: CSARDPGQGASYGYTF
J: TRBJ2-2; size: -; D: -; V: TRBV29-1; DNA: TGCAGCGTTGACGTGGGTGCTGGCGGGGAGCTGTTTTTT; CDR3: CSVDVGAGGELFF
J: TRBJ2-7; size: -; D: -; V: TRBV5-1; DNA: TGCGCCAGCAGCTTGGGGAGTCTTGTAGACGAGCAGTACTTC; CDR3: CASSLGSLVDEQYF
J: TRBJ1-1; size: -; D: -; V: TRBV28; DNA: TGTGCCAGCAGTTCGAGGAGGGGACCCTTTAACACTGAAGCTTTCTTT; CDR3: CASSSRRGPFNTEAFF
J: TRBJ1-1; size: many; D: -; V: TRBV7-9; DNA: TGTGCCAGCAGGGCCGGGCGCACTGAAGCTTTCTTT; CDR3: CASRAGRTEAFF
J: TRBJ2-3; size: few; D: TRBD1; V: TRBV5-6; DNA: TGTGCCAGCGCTCCTTGGGACAGCCCCACAGATACGCAGTATTTT; CDR3: CASAPWDSPTDTQYF
J: TRBJ2-7; size: -; D: -; V: TRBV25-1; DNA: TGTGCCAGCAGTGCCCAGGAAATAGTTCCGGGGGTGTCCCACTACGAGCAGTACTTC; CDR3: CASSAQEIVPGVSHYEQYF
J: TRBJ2-3; size: -; D: -; V: TRBV28; DNA: TGTGCCAGCAGTTTCTGGGGGGAAAGCACAGATACGCAGTATTTT; CDR3: CASSFWGESTDTQYF
J: TRBJ2-2; size: -; D: TRBD1; V: TRBV12-3/TRBV12-4; DNA: TGTGCCAGCAGTTCCTGGACAGGGGACACCGGGGAGCTGTTTTTT; CDR3: CASSSWTGDTGELFF
J: TRBJ2-4; size: few; D: -; V: TRBV27; DNA: TGTGCCAGCAGACAGGGTATGGGCAAAAACATTCAGTACTTC; CDR3: CASRQGMGKNIQYF
J: TRBJ2-2; size: many; D: -; V: TRBV7-6; DNA: TGTGCCAGCAGCTTATACAGGGCGAACACCGGGGAGCTGTTTTTT; CDR3: CASSLYRANTGELFF
J: TRBJ1-2; size: many; D: -; V: TRBV7-2; DNA: TGTGCCAGCAGCTTATACGGACAGCTTTCTTATGGCTACACCTTC; CDR3: CASSLYGQLSYGYTF
J: TRBJ1-1; size: -; D: -; V: TRBV7-2; DNA: TGTGCCAGCAGCTTAGCTACAGGGAGGCGAACTGAAGCTTTCTTT; CDR3: CASSLATGRRTEAFF
J: TRBJ2-4; size: many; D: TRBD1; V: TRBV7-8; DNA: TGTGCCAGCAGCTCCGACAGGGAAAGCATTCAGTACTTC; CDR3: CASSSDRESIQYF
J: TRBJ1-1; size: -; D: -; V: TRBV15; DNA: TGTGCCACCACCCCAGCCCCTCAGGGGTTCACTGAAGCTTTCTTT; CDR3: CATTPAPQGFTEAFF
J: TRBJ1-1; size: -; D: TRBD1; V: TRBV20-1; DNA: TGCAGTGCCACCCCCCGTATATGGACAGGACGTAAGGAAATGAACACTGAAGCTTTCTTT; CDR3: CSATPRIWTGRKEMNTEAFF
J: TRBJ1-6; size: -; D: -; V: TRBV28; DNA: TGTGCCAGCAGTTTATACCCCAATAATTCACCCCTCCACTTT; CDR3: CASSLYPNNSPLHF
J: TRBJ2-2; size: -; D: TRBD2; V: TRBV19; DNA: TGTGCCAGTCTGCCGGTAGGGACTAGGAGGTCCGGGGAGCTGTTGTTT; CDR3: CASLPVGTRRSGELLF
J: TRBJ1-1; size: many; D: -; V: TRBV7-6; DNA: TGTGCCAGTTTCTCCGGGACAAGGAACACTGAAGCTTTCTTT; CDR3: CASFSGTRNTEAFF
J: TRBJ2-1; size: once; D: -; V: TRBV7-9; DNA: TGTGCCAGCGAGACAGCCTTGTACAATGAGCAGTTCTTC; CDR3: CASETALYNEQFF
J: TRBJ1-1; size: few; D: TRBD1; V: TRBV24-1; DNA: TGTGCCACCAGTACCCGGGACAGGGGGCATAATGAAGCTTTCTTT; CDR3: CATSTRDRGHNEAFF
J: TRBJ1-2; size: many; D: -; V: TRBV12-3/TRBV12-4; DNA: TGTGCCAGCACCCCTGGCCGGGGAGAACTCTTTGGCTACACCTTC; CDR3: CASTPGRGELFGYTF
J: TRBJ2-7; size: few; D: -; V: TRBV7-9; DNA: TGTGCCAGCAGCGCCGTTTGGCACGAGCAGTACTTC; CDR3: CASSAVWHEQYF
J: TRBJ2-5; size: many; D: -; V: TRBV7-9; DNA: TGTGCCAGCAGCTCCCGACAGTTAGTAGCCAAAGAGACCCAGTACTTC; CDR3: CASSSRQLVAKETQYF
J: TRBJ1-6; size: many; D: -; V: TRBV7-6; DNA: TGTGCCAGCAGCTTAGGAAACTCCTATAATTCACCCCTCCACTTT; CDR3: CASSLGNSYNSPLHF